Presented here are 13 T cell receptor beta chains from one specimen sequenced in a study of naive and memory T cell subsets. Findings and caveats of the study: A few larger clonotypes appeared in naive repertoires, especially CD8, possibly memory cells re-expressing CD45RA.

No antigen is known for these receptors. An equimolar mix of two oligonucleotides served as the beta constant-region primer for TRBC1 and TRBC2. The ligated cDNA underwent four PCR rounds using SP2 and nested alpha and beta constant-region primers. TCRdb redid the calling of the UMI-ligation and nested PCR reads with MiXCR, one entry per CDR3 protein. Of about 90,000 distinct CDR3 sequences in the sample, over 9% were seen once. The sequenced material came from naive CD4+ T cells from blood. The receptors stem from a human donor in good health.

This clonotype showed up just a few times. The chain recombines TRBV7-2 with TRBJ2-3; 9 nucleotides line up with TRBD2. Losses at the gene ends were 5 bases for V and 2 bases for J; bases not matched to a gene: 2. Germline lookup yields CDR1 SGHTA and CDR2 FQGNSA. This CDR3 has 14 residues. CDR3 DNA: TGTGCCAGCAGCCGACTAGCGGACACAGATACGCAGTATTTT. Protein sequence: CASSRLADTDTQYF.

CDR3: CASRPGTGDGYTF. In nucleotides, the CDR3 is TGTGCCAGCAGGCCCGGGACAGGGGATGGCTACACCTTC. The rearrangement uses TRBV6-2 or TRBV6-3 and TRBJ1-2; TRBD1 matches 10 bases. Losses at the gene ends were 6 bases for V and 6 bases for J; bases not matched to a gene: 4. The CDR3 covers 13 residues. Germline lookup yields CDR1 MNHEY and CDR2 SVGEGT.

Ten or more counts support this clonotype. The chain uses TRBV4-3 and TRBJ2-2; 10 bases are shared with TRBD2. The V and J ends lost 0 bases and 0 bases, in that order; junction bases with no gene match: 16. Germline V gene lookup returns CDR1 LGHNA and CDR2 YSLEER. The CDR3 has 22 residues. CDR3 sequence (DNA): TGCGCCAGCAGCCAAGAGCCTGCCTTTGGCCTAGCGGGAGCATCGAACACCGGGGAGCTGTTTTTT. Translated: CASSQEPAFGLAGASNTGELFF.

This chain uses TRBV29-1 with TRBJ2-7; D perhaps matches TRBD1 (5 bases). This CDR3 has 15 amino acids. From germline, CDR1 is SQVTM and CDR2 ANQGSEA. Trimming removed 1 base at V and 1 base at J, with 14 bases between. Written as DNA, the CDR3 is TGCAGCGTTGAAGTTGGGGCAGGGCGATCCTACGAGCAGTACTTC. Protein: CSVEVGAGRSYEQYF.

There are a few counts of this clonotype. The chain joins TRBV6-1 to TRBJ1-6, with D uncertain. With 7 bases removed from V and 5 bases from J, the gap between germline ends came to 15 bases. The CDR3 is 15 residues long. The germline CDR1 and CDR2 sequences are MNHNS and SASEGT. This CDR3 is CASNGNPIDNSPLHF. The CDR3 DNA reads as TGTGCCAGCAACGGGAACCCGATAGATAATTCACCCCTCCACTTT.

In its sample, this clonotype was seen a few times. The CDR3 reads CSVENGYTF. DNA of the CDR3: TGCAGCGTTGAAAATGGCTACACCTTC. The gene calls are TRBV29-1 and TRBJ1-2; D call uncertain. In germline, CDR1 is SQVTM, CDR2 ANQGSEA. This CDR3 comprises 9 residues. Between the trimmed V and J ends, which lost 2 bases and 6 bases, there was a span of 1 base.

The gene calls are TRBV18 and TRBJ2-1; perhaps TRBD2 as D (6 bases). The CDR3 covers 16 residues. Trimming pared 2 bases from V and 6 bases from J, leaving 17 bases between. Germline CDR1 KGHSH, CDR2 LQKENI. The CDR3 spells CASSPGGLKKVNEQFF. The CDR3 DNA sequence: TGTGCCAGCTCACCAGGGGGACTGAAAAAGGTCAATGAGCAGTTCTTC.

The V call is TRBV29-1, the J call TRBJ1-1; D may be TRBD1 (5 bases). CDR1 SQVTM and CDR2 ANQGSEA come from the germline V gene. V lost 4 bases and J lost 1, with 13 bases in between. This CDR3 contains 14 residues. The CDR3 loop reads CSVALQATNTEAFF. CDR3 bases: TGCAGCGTTGCCCTACAGGCAACGAACACTGAAGCTTTCTTT.

The chain joins TRBV4-3 to TRBJ2-3; 7 bases fit TRBD2. The J segment lost 4 bases and the V segment lost 1 base, leaving 5 bases of the junction unmatched. The germline gives CDR1 LGHNA, CDR2 YSLEER. The CDR3 contains 15 residues. CDR3 in amino acids: CASSQVAGEADTQYF. In DNA form, the CDR3 reads TGCGCCAGCAGCCAAGTGGCGGGGGAGGCAGATACGCAGTATTTT.

This clonotype was recorded many times. CDR3 nucleotide sequence: TGTGCCAGCAGTTACTCAAAACAACATCAGGCCGGCGGGCAGTACTTC. Encoded protein: CASSYSKQHQAGGQYF. The genes are TRBV6-2 or TRBV6-3 and TRBJ2-7; no clear D. CDR1 MNHEY and CDR2 SVGEGT come from the germline V gene. The CDR3 totals 16 residues. V lost 0 bases and J lost 9, with 21 bases in between.

This clonotype came up many times. CDR3 nucleotides: TGTGCCAGCAGCTTCCATAACTCTGGAAACACCATATATTTT. As protein: CASSFHNSGNTIYF. This chain links TRBV7-9 with TRBJ1-3; D not resolved. The germline gives CDR1 SEHNR, CDR2 FQNEAQ (reference sequence). V lost 3 bases and J 0 bases, leaving 6 bases between the germline ends. There are 14 residues in the CDR3.

A few counts support this clonotype. The chain joins TRBV18 to TRBJ2-7, with 8 bases aligning to TRBD1. Per the germline V gene, CDR1 is KGHSH and CDR2 is LQKENI. The V segment lost 2 bases and the J segment 0 bases; nucleotides outside the gene matches: 6. This CDR3 spans 16 amino acids. The CDR3 is CASSPLAQGASYEQYF. DNA of the CDR3: TGTGCCAGCTCACCATTGGCGCAGGGGGCCTCCTACGAGCAGTACTTC.

The sample holds a few counts of this clonotype. The CDR3, as DNA: TGTGCCAGCAGTGACAGCGGAAGGACCTACGAGCAGTACTTC. It is translated as CASSDSGRTYEQYF. The chain carries TRBV25-1 and TRBJ2-7; TRBD2 is a possible D gene (5 bases). This CDR3 contains 14 residues. Trimming left V 3 bases short and J 2 bases short, with 11 bases between. CDR1 and CDR2 from the germline V gene are MGHDK and SYGVNS.